This is a list of T cell receptor beta chains from one sample in a study of blood T cell repertoires in COVID-19. Here immunoSEQ multiplex PCR was the method, and the copy in TCRdb shows in-frame clones only, minus some. The sample lists about 140,000 clones; approximately 87% were seen once. The sample consisted of peripheral blood. All receptors derive from a woman in her 40s with acute or convalescent COVID-19. Each CDR3 is given with its conserved first and last residue. The D gene is left open where the match is weak. Expanded clones get a size class; other rows say once, few or many, or leave the size out.

cdr3_aa: CASSIARKNGYTF
cdr3_nt: TGTGCCAGTAGTATAGCCAGGAAGAATGGCTACACCTTC
j_call: TRBJ1-2
d_call: NA
v_call: TRBV19
clone_size: NA

cdr3_aa: CASRRQGSGNTIYF
cdr3_nt: TGTGCCAGCAGGCGACAGGGGTCTGGAAACACCATATATTTT
j_call: TRBJ1-3
d_call: TRBD1
v_call: TRBV28
clone_size: NA

cdr3_aa: CASSSGRERAYEQYF
cdr3_nt: TGTGCCAGCAGCTCGGGGCGGGAGAGGGCCTACGAGCAGTACTTC
j_call: TRBJ2-7
d_call: TRBD2
v_call: TRBV7-9
clone_size: NA

cdr3_aa: CASSLALGTGSYEQYF
cdr3_nt: TGTGCCAGCAGCTTAGCCCTCGGGACAGGTTCCTACGAGCAGTACTTC
j_call: TRBJ2-7
d_call: TRBD1
v_call: TRBV7-9
clone_size: once

cdr3_aa: CASSYSPRAETQYF
cdr3_nt: TGTGCCAGCAGTTACTCCCCGAGGGCAGAGACCCAGTACTTC
j_call: TRBJ2-5
d_call: NA
v_call: TRBV6-5
clone_size: NA

cdr3_aa: CASRGGGEQFF
cdr3_nt: TGTGCCAGCAGGGGAGGGGGTGAGCAGTTCTTC
j_call: TRBJ2-1
d_call: NA
v_call: TRBV10-3
clone_size: NA

cdr3_aa: CASSSGTSGITGELFF
cdr3_nt: TGTGCTAGCAGCTCGGGGACTAGCGGCATCACCGGGGAGCTGTTTTTT
j_call: TRBJ2-2
d_call: TRBD2
v_call: TRBV7-7
clone_size: NA

cdr3_aa: CASSYSDSNEQFF
cdr3_nt: TGTGCCAGCAGTTACTCGGACTCAAATGAGCAGTTCTTC
j_call: TRBJ2-1
d_call: NA
v_call: TRBV6-5
clone_size: NA

cdr3_aa: CASSPLAGVETQYF
cdr3_nt: TGTGCCAGCTCACCTCTAGCGGGAGTGGAGACCCAGTACTTC
j_call: TRBJ2-5
d_call: TRBD2
v_call: TRBV18
clone_size: once

cdr3_aa: CASSFQSNQPQHF
cdr3_nt: TGTGCCAGCAGTTTTCAGAGCAATCAGCCCCAGCATTTT
j_call: TRBJ1-5
d_call: NA
v_call: TRBV12-3/TRBV12-4
clone_size: NA

cdr3_aa: CASSYQGSSYGYTF
cdr3_nt: TGTGCCAGCAGTTATCAGGGCAGTTCCTATGGCTACACCTTC
j_call: TRBJ1-2
d_call: NA
v_call: TRBV6-5
clone_size: NA

cdr3_aa: CASSIAGLDVDYTF
cdr3_nt: TGTGCCAGTAGTATTGCAGGGCTAGATGTCGACTACACCTTC
j_call: TRBJ1-2
d_call: NA
v_call: TRBV19
clone_size: NA

cdr3_aa: CASSFPGQGAGEQFF
cdr3_nt: TGTGCCAGCAGCTTTCCGGGACAGGGCGCTGGGGAGCAGTTCTTC
j_call: TRBJ2-1
d_call: TRBD1
v_call: TRBV11-1
clone_size: once

cdr3_aa: CASSQLVPSGGSYEQYF
cdr3_nt: TGCGCCAGCAGCCAACTCGTACCTAGCGGGGGATCCTACGAGCAGTACTTC
j_call: TRBJ2-7
d_call: TRBD2
v_call: TRBV4-1
clone_size: NA

cdr3_aa: CAVGQNEKLFF
cdr3_nt: TGTGCCGTGGGACAGAATGAAAAACTGTTTTTT
j_call: TRBJ1-4
d_call: TRBD1
v_call: TRBV19
clone_size: NA

cdr3_aa: CAWRPPQVTEAFF
cdr3_nt: TGTGCCTGGAGACCGCCACAGGTCACTGAAGCTTTCTTT
j_call: TRBJ1-1
d_call: NA
v_call: TRBV30
clone_size: NA

cdr3_aa: CASTLLAGSYNEQFF
cdr3_nt: TGCGCCAGCACCCTCCTAGCGGGATCCTACAATGAGCAGTTCTTC
j_call: TRBJ2-1
d_call: TRBD2
v_call: TRBV5-1
clone_size: NA

cdr3_aa: CASSTITGTGSYEQYF
cdr3_nt: TGTGCCAGTAGTACTATAACCGGGACAGGATCCTACGAGCAGTACTTC
j_call: TRBJ2-7
d_call: TRBD1
v_call: TRBV19
clone_size: NA

cdr3_aa: CASSQMGPLQGEPNTGELFF
cdr3_nt: TGTGCCAGCAGCCAAATGGGCCCCCTACAGGGGGAACCGAACACCGGGGAGCTGTTTTTT
j_call: TRBJ2-2
d_call: TRBD1
v_call: TRBV3-1/TRBV3-2
clone_size: NA

cdr3_aa: CAWRTGFFGNTIYF
cdr3_nt: TGTGCCTGGAGGACCGGGTTTTTTGGAAACACCATATATTTT
j_call: TRBJ1-3
d_call: NA
v_call: TRBV30
clone_size: NA

cdr3_aa: CASSASRGGGTDTQYF
cdr3_nt: TGTGCCAGCAGTGCCTCGCGGGGGGGCGGGACGGATACGCAGTATTTT
j_call: TRBJ2-3
d_call: TRBD2
v_call: TRBV6-2/TRBV6-3
clone_size: NA

cdr3_aa: CASSLTGTGAVTGELFF
cdr3_nt: TGTGCCAGCAGCTTAACCGGGACAGGGGCGGTCACCGGGGAGCTGTTTTTT
j_call: TRBJ2-2
d_call: TRBD1
v_call: TRBV11-2
clone_size: once

cdr3_aa: CASSPGLRTESSYNEQFF
cdr3_nt: TGTGCCAGCAGTCCGGGACTCCGAACTGAAAGCTCCTACAATGAGCAGTTCTTC
j_call: TRBJ2-1
d_call: NA
v_call: TRBV6-6
clone_size: NA

cdr3_aa: CASNVRGKHEQYF
cdr3_nt: TGTGCCAGCAACGTTCGGGGGAAGCACGAGCAGTACTTC
j_call: TRBJ2-7
d_call: NA
v_call: TRBV5-4
clone_size: NA

cdr3_aa: CASSLSRDILAGYGYTF
cdr3_nt: TGTGCCAGCAGCTTATCCCGGGACATTCTCGCCGGCTATGGCTACACCTTC
j_call: TRBJ1-2
d_call: NA
v_call: TRBV7-2
clone_size: NA

cdr3_aa: CASTPGGADTEAFF
cdr3_nt: TGTGCCAGCACCCCGGGGGGCGCGGACACTGAAGCTTTCTTT
j_call: TRBJ1-1
d_call: NA
v_call: TRBV28
clone_size: NA

cdr3_aa: CASSPRQGNKNEQFF
cdr3_nt: TGTGCCAGCAGCCCCAGACAGGGGAATAAAAATGAGCAGTTCTTC
j_call: TRBJ2-1
d_call: TRBD1
v_call: TRBV9
clone_size: NA

cdr3_aa: CASSMGHFTDTQYF
cdr3_nt: TGTGCCAGTAGTATGGGACATTTCACAGATACGCAGTATTTT
j_call: TRBJ2-3
d_call: NA
v_call: TRBV19
clone_size: NA

cdr3_aa: CASSLGAGRYTF
cdr3_nt: TGTGCCAGCAGCTTAGGGGCAGGGCGATACACCTTC
j_call: TRBJ1-2
d_call: NA
v_call: TRBV7-9
clone_size: NA

cdr3_aa: CASSLDRQNNYGYTF
cdr3_nt: TGTGCCAGTAGTCTTGATCGACAGAATAACTATGGCTACACCTTC
j_call: TRBJ1-2
d_call: NA
v_call: TRBV19
clone_size: NA

cdr3_aa: CAISPPGDQPQHF
cdr3_nt: TGTGCCATCAGTCCGCCGGGGGATCAGCCCCAGCATTTT
j_call: TRBJ1-5
d_call: NA
v_call: TRBV10-3
clone_size: NA

cdr3_aa: CASSVPGRGEETQYF
cdr3_nt: TGTGCCAGCAGCGTACCCGGGAGGGGGGAAGAGACCCAGTACTTC
j_call: TRBJ2-5
d_call: TRBD2
v_call: TRBV9
clone_size: NA

cdr3_aa: CASSSTGGVGTEAFF
cdr3_nt: TGTGCCAGCAGTTCCACAGGGGGCGTGGGCACTGAAGCTTTCTTT
j_call: TRBJ1-1
d_call: TRBD1
v_call: TRBV6-5
clone_size: once

cdr3_aa: CASSRATVPYEQYF
cdr3_nt: TGTGCCAGCAGCCGGGCAACGGTCCCCTACGAGCAGTACTTC
j_call: TRBJ2-7
d_call: NA
v_call: TRBV3-1/TRBV3-2
clone_size: NA

cdr3_aa: CASSQEGGASYNSPLHF
cdr3_nt: TGTGCCAGCAGCCAAGAAGGGGGGGCCTCCTATAATTCACCCCTCCACTTT
j_call: TRBJ1-6
d_call: NA
v_call: TRBV4-2
clone_size: once

cdr3_aa: CASSLSGGREKLFF
cdr3_nt: TGTGCCAGCAGCTTATCAGGGGGCCGTGAAAAACTGTTTTTT
j_call: TRBJ1-4
d_call: TRBD1
v_call: TRBV7-9
clone_size: once

cdr3_aa: CASAQGQGGQPQHF
cdr3_nt: TGTGCTAGTGCCCAAGGACAGGGTGGTCAGCCCCAGCATTTT
j_call: TRBJ1-5
d_call: TRBD1
v_call: TRBV12-5
clone_size: few

cdr3_aa: CASSLATGGITDTQYF
cdr3_nt: TGTGCCAGCAGCTTGGCGACAGGGGGCATCACAGATACGCAGTATTTT
j_call: TRBJ2-3
d_call: TRBD1
v_call: TRBV7-6
clone_size: NA

cdr3_aa: CASSQGLPLGGISNQPQHF
cdr3_nt: TGCGCCAGCAGCCAAGGACTTCCTTTGGGGGGGATTAGCAATCAGCCCCAGCATTTT
j_call: TRBJ1-5
d_call: NA
v_call: TRBV4-1
clone_size: NA

cdr3_aa: CASSSLGGAGELFF
cdr3_nt: TGTGCCAGCAGCTCCTTGGGGGGGGCCGGGGAGCTGTTTTTT
j_call: TRBJ2-2
d_call: TRBD2
v_call: TRBV13
clone_size: once

cdr3_aa: CASSLTTQGWGGELFF
cdr3_nt: TGTGCCAGTAGTCTCACGACACAGGGGTGGGGCGGGGAGCTGTTTTTT
j_call: TRBJ2-2
d_call: TRBD1
v_call: TRBV19
clone_size: NA

cdr3_aa: CASSLIDRVTEAFF
cdr3_nt: TGTGCCAGCAGCTTAATTGACAGGGTCACTGAAGCTTTCTTT
j_call: TRBJ1-1
d_call: TRBD1
v_call: TRBV11-1
clone_size: NA

cdr3_aa: CASRPRDSYSNQPQHF
cdr3_nt: TGTGCCAGCAGGCCGAGGGACAGTTATAGCAATCAGCCCCAGCATTTT
j_call: TRBJ1-5
d_call: TRBD1
v_call: TRBV6-4
clone_size: few